The rows below give T cell receptor beta chains drawn from one sample of a study of CD8+ T cells in alopecia areata. Clones were read by immunoSEQ multiplex PCR, and TCRdb kept only the in-frame ones, dropping some. The sample gives approximately 140,000 clones, approximately 85% of which show up once; 25% is in the top ten. The material was CD8+ T cells sorted from blood, obtained at week 4, from a patient treated with tofacitinib. The receptors were gathered from a human donor with alopecia areata. Each CDR3 is given with its conserved first and last residue.

CDR3 protein: CASSEALVADTQYF
V gene: TRBV6-1
J gene: TRBJ2-3

CDR3 protein: CASSSGFGTDTQYF
V gene: TRBV5-1
J gene: TRBJ2-3

CDR3 protein: CSVAEGQQIFF
V gene: TRBV29-1
J gene: TRBJ1-1

CDR3 protein: CASSVWSTEAFF
V gene: TRBV2
J gene: TRBJ1-1

CDR3 protein: CASSGHRVANEQFF
V gene: TRBV2
J gene: TRBJ2-1

CDR3 protein: CASSQPTGIWGYTF
V gene: TRBV4-2
J gene: TRBJ1-2

CDR3 protein: CASGDRGHREQYF
V gene: TRBV19
J gene: -

CDR3 protein: CASRQGSTDTQYF
V gene: TRBV7-9
J gene: TRBJ2-3

CDR3 protein: CASSMKSSNQPQHF
V gene: TRBV7-2
J gene: TRBJ1-5

CDR3 protein: CASSYSVGGTEAFF
V gene: TRBV6-5
J gene: TRBJ1-1